This TCR beta chain was captured by sequencing in a study of T cell repertoires in cytomegalovirus infection. Study at large: Selection of CMV epitopes for the study included recently identified HLA-C-restricted and well-studied HLA-B-restricted ones. An indication of both CMV infection and matching HLA type came from public TCR beta signatures.

MiXCR was run by TCRdb on the reads, yielding one entry per CDR3 protein. Of about 570,000 distinct CDR3 sequences listed, approximately 40% were seen once; the top ten hold around 46%. General observations from the study: CMV-specific TCR beta clonotypes restricted by HLA-C were the ones dominating the ex vivo response. CMV carriers having the relevant HLA were flagged by cumulative public TCR beta family frequency.

In its sample, this clonotype was seen many times. No antigen is known for it. The J segment lost 4 bases and the V segment lost 1 base, leaving 8 bases of the junction unmatched. This CDR3 has 17 amino acids. The germline V gene has CDR1 SGHTA and CDR2 FQGNSA. This specimen was cultured PBMCs, taken from culture after CMV antigen stimulation. This TCR was sampled from a human donor in good health (CMV status not recorded). Some clones in this sample may be carry-over from other donors' samples. The chain employs TRBV7-2 and TRBJ2-1, with 9 bases matching TRBD2. This CDR3 reads CASSLVVRLAGYNEQFF. As DNA, the CDR3 is TGTGCCAGCAGCTTAGTGGTTAGGCTAGCGGGATACAATGAGCAGTTCTTC.